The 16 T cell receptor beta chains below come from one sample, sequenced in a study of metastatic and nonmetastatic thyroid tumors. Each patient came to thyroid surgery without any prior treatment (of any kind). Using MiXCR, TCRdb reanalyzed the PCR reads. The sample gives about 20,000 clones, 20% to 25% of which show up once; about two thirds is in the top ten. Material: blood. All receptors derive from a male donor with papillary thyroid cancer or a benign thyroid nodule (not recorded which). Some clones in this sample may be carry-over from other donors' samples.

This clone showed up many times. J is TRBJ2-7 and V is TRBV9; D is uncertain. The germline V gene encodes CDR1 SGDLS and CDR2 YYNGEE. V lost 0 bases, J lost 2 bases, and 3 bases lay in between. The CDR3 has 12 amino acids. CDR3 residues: CASSVGPYEQYF. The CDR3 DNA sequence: TGTGCCAGCAGCGTAGGGCCCTACGAGCAGTACTTC. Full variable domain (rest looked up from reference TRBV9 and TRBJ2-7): DSGVTQTPKHLITATGQRVTLRCSPRSGDLSVYWYQQSLDQGLQFLIQYYNGEERAKGNILERFSAQQFPDLHSELNLSSLELGDSALYFCASSVGPYEQYFGPGTRLTVT.

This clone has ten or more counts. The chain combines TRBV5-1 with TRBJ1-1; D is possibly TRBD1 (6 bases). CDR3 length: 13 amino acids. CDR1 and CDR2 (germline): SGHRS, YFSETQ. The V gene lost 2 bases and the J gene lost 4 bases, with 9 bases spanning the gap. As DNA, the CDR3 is TGCGCCAGCAGCTTCGCAGGGGTCACTGAAGCTTTCTTT. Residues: CASSFAGVTEAFF.

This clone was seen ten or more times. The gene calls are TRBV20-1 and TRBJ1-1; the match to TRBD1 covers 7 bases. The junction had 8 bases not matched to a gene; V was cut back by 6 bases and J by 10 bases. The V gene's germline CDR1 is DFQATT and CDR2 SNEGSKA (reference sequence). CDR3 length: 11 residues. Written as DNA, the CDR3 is TGCAGTGCCACAGAATACAGGGGAGCTTTCTTT. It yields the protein CSATEYRGAFF.

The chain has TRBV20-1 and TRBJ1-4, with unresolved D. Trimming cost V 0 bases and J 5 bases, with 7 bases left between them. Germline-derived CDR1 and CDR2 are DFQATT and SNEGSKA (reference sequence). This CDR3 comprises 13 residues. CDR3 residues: CSARDMENEKLFF. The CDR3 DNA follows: TGCAGTGCTAGAGACATGGAGAATGAAAAACTGTTTTTT.

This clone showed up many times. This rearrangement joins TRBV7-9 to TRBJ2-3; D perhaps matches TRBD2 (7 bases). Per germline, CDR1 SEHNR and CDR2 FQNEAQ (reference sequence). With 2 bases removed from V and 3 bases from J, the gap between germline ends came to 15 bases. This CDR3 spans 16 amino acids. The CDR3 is CASSLWGGAGTDTQYF. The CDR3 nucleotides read TGTGCCAGCAGCTTATGGGGGGGCGCGGGTACAGATACGCAGTATTTT.

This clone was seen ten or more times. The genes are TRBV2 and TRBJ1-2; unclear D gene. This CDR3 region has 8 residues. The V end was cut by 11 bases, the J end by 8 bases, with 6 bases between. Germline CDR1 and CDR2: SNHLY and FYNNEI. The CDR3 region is CAGEGYTF. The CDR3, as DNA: TGTGCCGGCGAAGGCTACACCTTC.

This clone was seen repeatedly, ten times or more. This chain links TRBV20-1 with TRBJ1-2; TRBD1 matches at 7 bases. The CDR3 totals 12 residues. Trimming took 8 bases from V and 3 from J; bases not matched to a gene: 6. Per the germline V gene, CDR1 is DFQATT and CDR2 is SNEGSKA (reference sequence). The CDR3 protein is CSQRQGHYGYTF. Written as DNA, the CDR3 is TGCAGTCAAAGACAGGGCCACTATGGCTACACCTTC.

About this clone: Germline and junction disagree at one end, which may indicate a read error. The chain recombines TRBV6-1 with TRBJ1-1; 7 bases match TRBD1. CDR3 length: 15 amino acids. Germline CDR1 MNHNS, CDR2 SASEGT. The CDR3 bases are TGTGCCAGCAGTGAAACCGACAGGGTGAATACTGAAGCTTTCTTT. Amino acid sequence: CASSETDRVNTEAFF.

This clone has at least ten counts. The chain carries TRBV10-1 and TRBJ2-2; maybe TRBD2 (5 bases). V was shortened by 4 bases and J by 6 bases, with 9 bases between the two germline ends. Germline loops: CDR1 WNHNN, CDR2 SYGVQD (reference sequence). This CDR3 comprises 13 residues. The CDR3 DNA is TGCGCCAGCAGTGCGCTAGCTGCCGGGGAGCTGTTTTTT. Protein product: CASSALAAGELFF.

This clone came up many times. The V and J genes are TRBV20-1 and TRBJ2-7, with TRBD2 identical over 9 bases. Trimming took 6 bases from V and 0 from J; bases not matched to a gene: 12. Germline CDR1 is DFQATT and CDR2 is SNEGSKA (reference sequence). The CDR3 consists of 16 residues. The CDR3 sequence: CSAPRGGGRGSYEQYF. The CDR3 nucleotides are TGCAGTGCCCCCCGCGGAGGCGGGAGGGGCTCCTACGAGCAGTACTTC.

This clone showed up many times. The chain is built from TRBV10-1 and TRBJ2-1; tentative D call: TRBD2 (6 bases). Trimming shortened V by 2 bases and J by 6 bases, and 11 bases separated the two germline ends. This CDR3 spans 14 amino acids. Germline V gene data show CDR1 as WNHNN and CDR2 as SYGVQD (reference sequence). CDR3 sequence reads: CASSEGLSINEQFF. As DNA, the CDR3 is TGCGCCAGCAGTGAGGGACTATCGATCAATGAGCAGTTCTTC.

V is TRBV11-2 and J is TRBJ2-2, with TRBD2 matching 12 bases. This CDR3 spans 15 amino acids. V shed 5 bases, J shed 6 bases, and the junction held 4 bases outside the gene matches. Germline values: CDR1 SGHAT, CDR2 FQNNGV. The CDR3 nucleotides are TGTGCCAGCAGCACTAGCGGGAGGTTTGCCGGGGAGCTGTTTTTT. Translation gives CASSTSGRFAGELFF. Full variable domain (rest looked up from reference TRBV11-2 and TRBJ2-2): EAGVAQSPRYKIIEKRQSVAFWCNPISGHATLYWYQQILGQGPKLLIQFQNNGVVDDSQLPKDRFSAERLKGVDSTLKIQPAKLEDSAVYLCASSTSGRFAGELFFGEGSRLTVL.

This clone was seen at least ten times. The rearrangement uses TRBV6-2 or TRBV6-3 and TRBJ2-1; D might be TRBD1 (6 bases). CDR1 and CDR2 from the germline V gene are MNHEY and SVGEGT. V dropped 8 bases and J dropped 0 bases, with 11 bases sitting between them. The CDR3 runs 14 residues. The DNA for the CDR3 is TGTGCCAGCGCCCGAGGGGGCTCCTACAATGAGCAGTTCTTC. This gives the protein CASARGGSYNEQFF.

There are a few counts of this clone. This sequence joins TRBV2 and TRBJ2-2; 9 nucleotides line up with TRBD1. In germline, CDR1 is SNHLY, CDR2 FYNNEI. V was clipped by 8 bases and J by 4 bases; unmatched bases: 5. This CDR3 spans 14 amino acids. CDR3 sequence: CASGRQGGTGELFF. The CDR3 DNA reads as TGTGCCAGCGGAAGACAGGGGGGCACCGGGGAGCTGTTTTTT.

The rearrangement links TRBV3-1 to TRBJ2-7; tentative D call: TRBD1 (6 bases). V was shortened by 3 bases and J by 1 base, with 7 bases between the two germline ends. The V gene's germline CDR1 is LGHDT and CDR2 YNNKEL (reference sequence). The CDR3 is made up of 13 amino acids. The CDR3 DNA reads TGTGCCAGCAGCCAGGGACAATCCTACGAGCAGTACTTC. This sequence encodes CASSQGQSYEQYF.

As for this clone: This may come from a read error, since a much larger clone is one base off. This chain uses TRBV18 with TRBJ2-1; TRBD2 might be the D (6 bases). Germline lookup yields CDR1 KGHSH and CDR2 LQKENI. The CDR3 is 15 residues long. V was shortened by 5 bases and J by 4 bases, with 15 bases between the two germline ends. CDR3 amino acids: CASSGRASEYNEQFF. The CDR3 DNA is TGTGCCAGCTCAGGTCGGGCTAGCGAGTACAATGAGCAGTTCTTC.